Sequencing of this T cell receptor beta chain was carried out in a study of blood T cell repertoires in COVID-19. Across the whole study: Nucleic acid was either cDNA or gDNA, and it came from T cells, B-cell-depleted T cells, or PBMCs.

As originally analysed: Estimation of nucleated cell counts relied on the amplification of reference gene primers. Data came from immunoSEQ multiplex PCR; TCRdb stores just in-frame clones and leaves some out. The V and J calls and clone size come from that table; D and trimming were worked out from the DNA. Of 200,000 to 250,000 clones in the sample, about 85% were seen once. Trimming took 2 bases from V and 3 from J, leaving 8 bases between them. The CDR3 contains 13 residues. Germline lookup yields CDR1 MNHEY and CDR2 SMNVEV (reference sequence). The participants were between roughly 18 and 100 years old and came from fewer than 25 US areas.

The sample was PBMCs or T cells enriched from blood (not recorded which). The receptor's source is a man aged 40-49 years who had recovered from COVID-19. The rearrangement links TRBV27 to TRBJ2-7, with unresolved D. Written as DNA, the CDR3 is TGTGCCAGCAGTTTAGGGCAGTACTACGAGCAGTACTTC. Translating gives CASSLGQYYEQYF.